Listed below are T cell receptor beta chains from one sample, sequenced in a study of CD4 and CD8 cells across lung adenocarcinoma regions. Via MiXCR, TCRdb re-called the PCR reads, giving one row per CDR3 protein. This table holds roughly 13,000 distinct CDR3 sequences, approximately 54% found once. The source material was CD8+ T cells from the margin of a lung tumor. The source of these receptors is a female donor with lung adenocarcinoma. The CD4 and CD8 labels of this study may be unreliable. Both conserved end residues are part of each CDR3. The D gene is left open where the match is weak. The listing skips clone size in some rows; elsewhere it reads once, few, many or a size class.

J gene | clone size | V gene | D gene | CDR3 DNA | CDR3 protein
TRBJ2-5 | few | TRBV10-1 | - | TGCGCGGGCCGCGGGGGCCGTGACCAAGGGACCCAGTACTTC | CAGRGGRDQGTQYF
TRBJ2-3 | - | TRBV6-5 | - | TGTGGCAGCAGTTACGGGCTGAGAGGCACAGATACGCAGTATTTC | CGSSYGLRGTDTQYF
TRBJ2-3 | - | TRBV6-1 | - | TGTGCCAGGGGGCTGGGGGGCAAAAATACGCAGTATTTC | CARGLGGKNTQYF
TRBJ2-4 | medium-sized | TRBV6-5 | TRBD2 | TGTGCCAGCAGTACAACTAGCGGGGGGGCCTTACCGAACATTCAGTACTTC | CASSTTSGGALPNIQYF
TRBJ2-3 | - | TRBV4-1 | - | TGCGCCAGCAGCCAAGGACGAGGGGGGGACACAGATACGCAGTATTTC | CASSQGRGGDTDTQYF
TRBJ1-2 | - | TRBV6-1 | - | TGTGCCAGCAACCACGGTCCTGGGGGCTACACCTTC | CASNHGPGGYTF
TRBJ2-7 | few | TRBV6-5 | - | TGTGCCAGCAGTTACGTTGGGAGCGAGCAGTACTTC | CASSYVGSEQYF
TRBJ2-5 | once | TRBV6-1 | - | TGTGCCAGGGGGCTCGGGGGCAGAAACCAAGATACCCAGTACTTT | CARGLGGRNQDTQYF
TRBJ2-4 | - | TRBV4-1 | - | TGCGCCAGCAGCCACCGCGTCGGGGCGCGGGGAGCCAAAGATACGCAGTACTTC | CASSHRVGARGAKDTQYF
TRBJ1-2 | few | TRBV6-1 | TRBD1 | TGTGCCAGCGAATGGAGGGGGCCCGGCTATGGCTACACCTTC | CASEWRGPGYGYTF
TRBJ2-7 | - | TRBV6-5 | - | TGTGCCAGCAGTTACGGTTTATTAGCCTACGAGCAGTACTTC | CASSYGLLAYEQYF
TRBJ2-1 | few | TRBV25-1 | - | TGTGCCAGCAGTAAGGGGGGGTACAATGAGCAGTTCTTC | CASSKGGYNEQFF